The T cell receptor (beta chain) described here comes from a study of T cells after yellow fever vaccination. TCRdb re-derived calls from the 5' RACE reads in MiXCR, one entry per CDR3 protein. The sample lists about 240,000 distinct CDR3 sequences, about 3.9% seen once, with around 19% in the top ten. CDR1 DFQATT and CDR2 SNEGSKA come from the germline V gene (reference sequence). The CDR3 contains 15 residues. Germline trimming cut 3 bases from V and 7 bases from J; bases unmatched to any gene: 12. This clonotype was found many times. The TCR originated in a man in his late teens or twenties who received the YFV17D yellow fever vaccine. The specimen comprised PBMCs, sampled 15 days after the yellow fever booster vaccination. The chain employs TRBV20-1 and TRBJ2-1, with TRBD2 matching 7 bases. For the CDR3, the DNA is TGCAGTGCTAGGGCGGTGGGGACTACCGGTAATGAGCAGTTCTTC. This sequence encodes CSARAVGTTGNEQFF.